The clone carrying this T cell receptor (beta chain) was seen repeatedly, ten times or more. PCR employed 60 Vbeta and 13 Jbeta primers. The method was immunoSEQ multiplex PCR; TCRdb's version includes in-frame clones alone and lacks a portion of them. The table lists around 120,000 clones, over 60% of them singletons, with approximately 1% in the top ten. The V end lost 8 bases, the J end lost 4 bases, and 15 bases lay between the germline ends. This CDR3 is built from 14 residues. CDR1 MDHEN and CDR2 SYDVKM come from the germline V gene. This sample is part of a study of cytomegalovirus exposure and HLA in healthy donors.

The receptor was derived from a human donor in good health. V gene TRBV28 combines with J gene TRBJ1-3, with D possibly TRBD1 on 5 matching bases. Sequencing was performed on PBMCs. The CDR3 DNA is TGTGCCAGCGAGGTGGGAGGGGCGGGAAACACCATATATTTT. Translated, it gives CASEVGGAGNTIYF.